This T cell receptor (beta chain) is drawn from a study of T cell repertoires in cytomegalovirus infection. Study details: Indications of both CMV infection and matching HLA type were provided by public TCR beta signatures.

TCRdb reprocessed the reads with MiXCR, giving one entry per CDR3 protein. This table has about 190,000 distinct CDR3 sequences, roughly 9.8% appearing once. At least ten counts were recorded for this clonotype. Antigen specificity is unknown. Regarding the study as a whole: Predominance within the ex vivo response was attributable to HLA-C-restricted CMV-specific TCR beta clonotypes. The study identified carriers of CMV plus the relevant HLA from cumulative public TCR beta family frequency.

The CDR3 runs 15 residues. V was pared by 6 bases and J by 3 bases, with 9 bases of the junction left unmatched. Germline values: CDR1 LGHNA, CDR2 YSLEER. The sequencing input was PBMCs. V and J are TRBV4-3 and TRBJ2-7, with 9 bases identical to TRBD2. This receptor was identified in a human donor in good health (CMV status not recorded). Some clones in this sample may be carry-over from other donors' samples. CDR3 in DNA: TGCGCCAGCAGGAAGCGGCTAGCGGGATTCTACGAGCAGTACTTC. The encoded protein is CASRKRLAGFYEQYF.